This T cell receptor beta chain derives from a study of cytomegalovirus exposure and HLA in healthy donors. The germline V gene has CDR1 SGHTA and CDR2 FQGNSA. This CDR3 has 13 residues. The V and J ends lost 5 bases and 7 bases respectively, with 12 bases between them. Using immunoSEQ multiplex PCR, the repertoire was profiled, and TCRdb retains in-frame clones only, with some absent. Found here are approximately 220,000 clones, just over 90% of them singletons; the top ten hold more than 0.85%. The TCR comes from a woman aged 18-35 years in good health and CMV-seronegative. The sequencing input was PBMCs. This chain uses TRBV7-2 with TRBJ1-5; a weak D match, TRBD1 (5 bases). Written as DNA, the CDR3 is TGTGCCAGCAGCCGACACGGGGGGCAGCCCCAGCATTTT. Encoded protein: CASSRHGGQPQHF. Looking up the rest from reference TRBV7-2 and TRBJ1-5 gives the full variable domain: GAGVSQSPSNKVTEKGKDVELRCDPISGHTALYWYRQSLGQGLEFLIYFQGNSAPDKSGLPSDRFSAERTGGSVSTLTIQRTQQEDSAVYLCASSRHGGQPQHFGDGTRLSIL.